This T cell receptor beta chain was identified in a study of early stage breast cancer tumors. Study-level background: Invasive lobular carcinomas made up about 35% of the 12 ER+/PR+/HER2- tumors.

There are a few counts of this clone. Germline CDR1 LNHDA, CDR2 SQIVND (reference sequence). This CDR3 has 13 residues. The junction had 5 bases not matched to a gene; V was cut back by 7 bases and J by 4 bases. Measured with immunoSEQ multiplex PCR; TCRdb has only the in-frame clones, and not every one. This sample yields roughly 9,900 clones, of which around 66% are seen a single time; roughly 12% belongs to the top ten. The sequenced material came from breast tumor tissue. The TCR sequence derives from a person between 55 and 70 years old with breast cancer. The chain couples TRBV19 to TRBJ1-2; 8 bases map to TRBD1. The CDR3 sequence is CASTETGVYGYTF. The DNA for the CDR3 is TGTGCCAGTACCGAGACAGGGGTCTATGGCTACACCTTC.